These 11 T cell receptor beta chains originate from one sample sequenced in a study of OX40 agonist ivuxolimab in advanced cancers. Sequencing was performed with immunoSEQ multiplex PCR; in TCRdb, only in-frame clones are kept and a portion is missing. This table holds about 11,000 clones, about 77% found once. This material consisted of CD4+ or CD8+ T cells sorted from blood, taken in a trial of the OX40 agonist ivuxolimab. The receptors shown here come from an adult with an advanced solid tumor such as melanoma, head and neck, liver or kidney cancer.

The chain combines TRBV27 with TRBJ1-6; 10 nucleotides agree with TRBD1. V shed 10 bases and J 8 bases; nucleotides not matched to a gene: 5. The germline V gene has CDR1 MNHEY and CDR2 SMNVEV (reference sequence). The CDR3 contains 13 residues. The CDR3 protein is CATSDRGYSPLHF. Here the CDR3 DNA reads TGTGCCACTTCGGACAGGGGGTATTCACCCCTCCACTTT.

The chain joins TRBV18 to TRBJ2-3; 10 nucleotides match TRBD2. This CDR3 is built from 18 residues. Germline CDR1 is KGHSH and CDR2 is LQKENI. V gave up 0 bases and J gave up 2 bases; unmatched junction bases: 8. CDR3 region: CASSPPGPTSGITDTQYF. The DNA for the CDR3 is TGTGCCAGCTCACCACCGGGTCCCACTAGCGGGATCACAGATACGCAGTATTTT.

This chain uses TRBV5-4 with TRBJ2-1, with TRBD2 matching over 13 bases. CDR1 and CDR2 from the germline V gene are SGHNT and YYREEE (reference sequence). This CDR3 region has 16 residues. Trimming at V came to 4 bases and at J to 8 bases, leaving 9 bases not matched to a gene. The CDR3 reads CASSDRTSGGEDEQFF. The CDR3 DNA is TGTGCCAGCAGCGACAGGACTAGCGGGGGTGAGGATGAGCAGTTCTTC. Combining the CDR3 with reference TRBV5-4 and TRBJ2-1 gives the whole variable domain ETGVTQSPTHLIKTRGQQVTLRCSSQSGHNTVSWYQQALGQGPQFIFQYYREEENGRGNFPPRFSGLQFPNYSSELNVNALELDDSALYLCASSDRTSGGEDEQFFGPGTRLTVL.

This rearrangement joins TRBV6-7 to TRBJ1-3; D ambiguous. Being an ORF, TRBV6-7 has a function that is uncertain. The CDR3 runs 15 residues. V lost 6 bases and J lost 1, with 13 bases in between. Here the CDR3 reads CASREGWNSGNTIYF. The CDR3 DNA follows: TGTGCCAGCAGGGAAGGGTGGAATTCTGGAAACACCATATATTTT.

V usage is TRBV18 and J usage is TRBJ2-7; the D gene is possibly TRBD2 (5 bases). This CDR3 is built from 15 residues. CDR1 is KGHSH and CDR2 is LQKENI in the germline V gene. Trimming shortened V by 2 bases and J by 1 base, and 12 bases separated the two germline ends. CDR3 in DNA: TGTGCCAGCTCACCATATTCGTCGGGATCCTACGAGCAGTACTTC. Protein sequence: CASSPYSSGSYEQYF.

This clone came up once. The chain links TRBV5-1 to TRBJ2-7, with D possibly called TRBD1 or TRBD2 (5 bases each). Germline V gene sequence: CDR1 SGHRS, CDR2 YFSETQ. Trimming removed 4 bases from V and 0 bases from J, with 17 bases in between. The CDR3 is 16 amino acids. The CDR3 region has the DNA TGCGCCAGCAGCCAAGAGGGCAGGGTAAGCTCCTACGAGCAGTACTTC. Translated, it gives CASSQEGRVSSYEQYF.

The chain couples TRBV6-8 to TRBJ2-7, with D hard to call. The CDR3 is 13 residues long. V lost 4 bases and J lost 2, with 9 bases in between. CDR1 and CDR2 (germline): MNHGY, SAAAGT. CDR3 nucleotide sequence: TGTGCCAGCAGTTCCGACACGACCTACGAGCAGTACTTC. Amino acid sequence: CASSSDTTYEQYF.

This chain uses TRBV27 with TRBJ1-2; 8 nucleotides agree with TRBD1. The CDR3 is made up of 14 amino acids. V lost 5 bases, J lost 4 bases, and 6 bases stayed unmatched. Germline CDR1 is MNHEY and CDR2 is SMNVEV (reference sequence). CDR3: CASSPGGGIYGYTF. CDR3 DNA: TGTGCCAGCAGTCCAGGGGGCGGGATCTATGGCTACACCTTC.

The rearrangement uses TRBV30 and TRBJ1-4; D uncertain. Trimming shortened V by 4 bases and J by 0 bases, and 6 bases separated the two germline ends. The CDR3 length is 13 residues. The germline V gene encodes CDR1 GTSNPN and CDR2 SVGIG (reference sequence). CDR3 region: CAWTVTTNEKLFF. CDR3 nucleotide sequence: TGTGCCTGGACCGTAACAACTAATGAAAAACTGTTTTTT.

There are a few counts of this clone. The chain recombines TRBV5-4 with TRBJ2-7, with D uncertain. CDR3 length: 15 amino acids. Deletions cut 0 bases from V and 3 bases from J, with 13 bases between. In germline, CDR1 is SGHNT, CDR2 YYREEE (reference sequence). The CDR3 DNA reads as TGTGCCAGCAGCTTGGTGGGTCAGACGAACTACGAGCAGTACTTC. Protein: CASSLVGQTNYEQYF.

This chain links TRBV19 with TRBJ1-2, with D possibly matching TRBD1 (5 bases). CDR1 is LNHDA, CDR2 SQIVND, per germline (reference sequence). The CDR3 contains 14 residues. Trimming cost V 6 bases and J 2 bases, with 13 bases left between them. CDR3 nucleotides: TGTGCCAGTAGAACCGACAGTCTGAACTATGGCTACACCTTC. As protein: CASRTDSLNYGYTF.